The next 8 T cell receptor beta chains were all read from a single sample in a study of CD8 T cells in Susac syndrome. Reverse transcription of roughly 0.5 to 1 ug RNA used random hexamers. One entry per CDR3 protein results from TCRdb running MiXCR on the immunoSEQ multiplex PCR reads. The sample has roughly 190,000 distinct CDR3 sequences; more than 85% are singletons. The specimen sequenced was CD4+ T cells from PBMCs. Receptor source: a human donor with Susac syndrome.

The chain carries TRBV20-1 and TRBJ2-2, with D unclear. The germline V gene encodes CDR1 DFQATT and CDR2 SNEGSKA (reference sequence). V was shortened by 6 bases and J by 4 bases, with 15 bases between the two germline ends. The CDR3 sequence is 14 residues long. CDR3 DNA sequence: TGCAGTGCGGAACAACGCGGCATCACCGGGGAGCTGTTTTTT. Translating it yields CSAEQRGITGELFF.

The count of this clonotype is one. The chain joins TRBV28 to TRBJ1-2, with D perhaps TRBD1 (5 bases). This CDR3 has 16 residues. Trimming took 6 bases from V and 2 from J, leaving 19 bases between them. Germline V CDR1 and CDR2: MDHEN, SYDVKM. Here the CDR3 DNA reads TGTGCCAGCAGCCGAGTATCAGGGTTCCCAAACTATGGCTACACCTTC. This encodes CASSRVSGFPNYGYTF.

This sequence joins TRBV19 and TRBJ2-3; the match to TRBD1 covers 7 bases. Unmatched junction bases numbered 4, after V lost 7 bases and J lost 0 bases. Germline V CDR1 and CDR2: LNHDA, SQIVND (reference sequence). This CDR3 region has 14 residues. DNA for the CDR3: TGTGCCAGTATGGACAGGTTTAGCACAGATACGCAGTATTTT. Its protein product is CASMDRFSTDTQYF.

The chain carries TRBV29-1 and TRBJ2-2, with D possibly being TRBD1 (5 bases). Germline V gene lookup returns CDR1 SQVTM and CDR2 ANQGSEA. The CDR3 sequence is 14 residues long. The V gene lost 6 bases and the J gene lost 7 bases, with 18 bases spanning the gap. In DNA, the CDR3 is TGCAGCGTGCAAGACAGTCTTGGGATCGGGGAGCTGTTTTTT. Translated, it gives CSVQDSLGIGELFF.

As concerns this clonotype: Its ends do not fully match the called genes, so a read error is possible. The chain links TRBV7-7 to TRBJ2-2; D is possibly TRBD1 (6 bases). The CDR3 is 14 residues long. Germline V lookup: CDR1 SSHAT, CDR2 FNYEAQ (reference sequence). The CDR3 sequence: CASSPIQGHGELFF. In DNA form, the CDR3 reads TGTGCTAGCAGCCCCATACAGGGTCACGGGGAGCTGTTTTTT.

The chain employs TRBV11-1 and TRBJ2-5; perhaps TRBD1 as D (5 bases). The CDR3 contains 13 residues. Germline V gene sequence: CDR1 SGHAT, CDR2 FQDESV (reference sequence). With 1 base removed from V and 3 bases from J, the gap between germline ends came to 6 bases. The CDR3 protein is CASSLGQKETQYF. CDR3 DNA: TGTGCCAGCAGCTTAGGACAGAAAGAGACCCAGTACTTC.

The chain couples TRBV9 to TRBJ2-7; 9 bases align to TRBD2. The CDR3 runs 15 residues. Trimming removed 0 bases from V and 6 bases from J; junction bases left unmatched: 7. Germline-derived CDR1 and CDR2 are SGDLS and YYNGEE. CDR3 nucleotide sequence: TGTGCCAGCAGCGTAGATGGGCGGGGGGGCGTCGAGCAGTACTTC. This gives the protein CASSVDGRGGVEQYF.

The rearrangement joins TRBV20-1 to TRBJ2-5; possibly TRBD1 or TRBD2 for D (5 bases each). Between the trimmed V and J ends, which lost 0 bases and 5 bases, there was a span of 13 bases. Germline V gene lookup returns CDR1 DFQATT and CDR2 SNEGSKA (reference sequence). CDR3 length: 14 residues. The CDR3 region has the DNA TGCAGTGCTAGAGAAGGGGCTAGCAGTGAGACCCAGTACTTC. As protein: CSAREGASSETQYF.